Reported below is one T cell receptor (beta chain). Sequenced by immunoSEQ multiplex PCR; TCRdb stores in-frame clones only, minus some. This sample has about 40,000 clones, with roughly 86% found just once. Germline V gene sequence: CDR1 MNHEY, CDR2 SVGAGI. After removal of 2 bases from V and 6 bases from J, the junction contained 3 bases not matched to a gene. The CDR3 is made up of 14 amino acids. This record belongs to a study of OX40 agonist ivuxolimab in advanced cancers. About the research overall: Those enrolled were roughly 85% male, with a mean age of roughly 62 years and ages from 23 to 79.

The clonotype comes from an adult with an advanced solid tumor such as melanoma, head and neck, liver or kidney cancer. Sequencing used CD4+ or CD8+ T cells sorted from blood, obtained in a trial of the OX40 agonist ivuxolimab. The chain combines TRBV6-5 with TRBJ1-1; 10 positions agree with TRBD1. The CDR3: CASSYGTGVAEAFF. CDR3 bases: TGTGCCAGCAGTTACGGGACAGGGGTCGCTGAAGCTTTCTTT.